The 10 T cell receptor beta chains below come from one sample, sequenced in a study of T cell responses to AZD1222 COVID-19 vaccine. Profiling relied on immunoSEQ multiplex PCR, and the TCRdb table lists in-frame clones only, not all of them. The profile shows 120,000 to 150,000 clones, just over 85% of them singletons. Sequenced here: peripheral blood, sampled on day 0 of AZD1222 vaccination. The receptor set was obtained from an adult in good health.

The chain carries TRBV7-3 and TRBJ1-1; TRBD1 aligns across 10 bases. V shed 3 bases, J shed 5 bases, and the junction held 3 bases outside the gene matches. The germline CDR1 and CDR2 sequences are SGHTA and FQGTGA. The CDR3 runs to 14 residues. The CDR3 is CASSFDRGLTEAFF. The DNA of the CDR3 is TGTGCCAGCAGCTTCGACAGGGGGCTTACTGAAGCTTTCTTT.

The chain is built from TRBV7-7 and TRBJ2-2; D is perhaps TRBD1 or TRBD2 (5 bases each). Germline V gives CDR1 SSHAT, CDR2 FNYEAQ (reference sequence). The CDR3 has 13 residues. The V and J ends lost 4 bases and 5 bases respectively, with 8 bases between them. CDR3 protein: CASSSWGTGELFF. The DNA for the CDR3 is TGTGCCAGCAGCTCTTGGGGGACCGGGGAGCTGTTTTTT.

The V and J genes are TRBV7-9 and TRBJ1-5; no firm D call. The CDR3 consists of 18 residues. Trimming removed 2 bases from V and 2 bases from J, with 19 bases in between. Germline values: CDR1 SEHNR, CDR2 FQNEAQ (reference sequence). The chain's CDR3 is CASSLPPSAKEGNQPQHF. The CDR3 DNA sequence: TGTGCCAGCAGCTTACCCCCGTCAGCCAAGGAGGGCAATCAGCCCCAGCATTTT.

The V gene is TRBV7-8, the J gene TRBJ1-1, with TRBD1 as a possible D gene (6 bases). The CDR3 length is 15 residues. Germline assignment: CDR1 SGHVS and CDR2 FQNEAQ. V dropped 3 bases and J dropped 7 bases, with 18 bases sitting between them. The CDR3 DNA sequence: TGTGCCAGCAGCTTGGATAGGACAGACTACAGTGAAGCTTTCTTT. Its protein product is CASSLDRTDYSEAFF.

This rearrangement joins TRBV7-3 to TRBJ2-1; 13 bases are shared with TRBD2. Germline values: CDR1 SGHTA, CDR2 FQGTGA. The CDR3 covers 16 residues. V gave up 1 base and J gave up 6 bases; unmatched junction bases: 3. As DNA, the CDR3 is TGTGCCAGCAGCTTAAGGGGACTAGCGGGACCCAATGAGCAGTTCTTC. Encoded protein: CASSLRGLAGPNEQFF.

V usage is TRBV19 and J usage is TRBJ1-5, with 8 bases identical to TRBD1. The CDR3 consists of 15 residues. Germline V gives CDR1 LNHDA, CDR2 SQIVND (reference sequence). Unmatched junction bases numbered 11, after V lost 5 bases and J lost 8 bases. The CDR3, as DNA: TGTGCCAGTAGTCCCTGGGGGGACAGGTTTGAGCCCCAGCATTTT. Protein: CASSPWGDRFEPQHF.

CDR3 in DNA: TGCGCCAGCAGCCAAGGGGTCGATTACAATGAGCAGTTCTTC. Its protein is CASSQGVDYNEQFF. The V and J genes are TRBV4-1 and TRBJ2-1; D call uncertain. This CDR3 spans 14 amino acids. Germline CDR1 reads MGHRA; CDR2 reads YSYEKL. V lost 1 base and J lost 4, with 8 bases in between.

The rearrangement uses TRBV27 and TRBJ2-4; D uncertain. The CDR3 runs 15 residues. V lost 3 bases and J 0 bases, leaving 9 bases between the germline ends. Germline CDR1 and CDR2: MNHEY and SMNVEV (reference sequence). The CDR3 loop reads CASSFSAIAKNIQYF. In DNA form, the CDR3 reads TGTGCCAGCAGTTTTTCAGCTATAGCCAAAAACATTCAGTACTTC.

The chain recombines TRBV6-5 with TRBJ1-2, with D hard to call. The CDR3 runs to 13 residues. V dropped 5 bases and J dropped 1 base, with 8 bases sitting between them. Per germline, CDR1 MNHEY and CDR2 SVGAGI. CDR3 region: CASSLTVNYGYTF. DNA for the CDR3: TGTGCCAGCAGTCTGACGGTTAACTATGGCTACACCTTC.

The chain employs TRBV4-1 and TRBJ1-1; 7 bases are shared with TRBD1. The CDR3 extends over 15 amino acids. The V gene end was trimmed by 5 bases and the J gene end by 7 bases; junction bases not matched to a gene: 13. CDR1 MGHRA and CDR2 YSYEKL come from the germline V gene. CDR3 DNA sequence: TGCGCCAGCAGCGTGCGACAGGGCGATGGATTTGAAGCTTTCTTT. Its protein is CASSVRQGDGFEAFF.